This T cell receptor beta chain originates from a study of blood T cell repertoires in COVID-19. For the study at large: COVID-19 samples, acute and convalescent, were from the United States, Italy and Spain.

As handled by the study authors: Researchers report that nucleated cell counts were estimated from reference gene primer amplification. The repertoire was sequenced with immunoSEQ multiplex PCR; TCRdb's copy has only in-frame clones and lacks some. V, J and clone size reflect that table, while D and trimming were determined from the DNA. The sample yields a few hundred thousand clones, 75% to 90% seen once. Individuals drawn from 24 US areas were about 18 to 95 years old. Each participant's cohort was designated according to participant-reported clinical history. Trimming left V 3 bases short and J 4 bases short, with 4 bases between. The CDR3 is 12 residues long.

The receptor was isolated from a man under 40 who had recovered from COVID-19. Sequencing used PBMCs or T cells enriched from blood (not recorded which). The chain employs TRBV12-3 or TRBV12-4 and TRBJ1-3; no clear D gene. CDR3 nucleotides: TGTGCCAGCAGTTTTCTGGGAAACACCATATATTTT. It codes for CASSFLGNTIYF.